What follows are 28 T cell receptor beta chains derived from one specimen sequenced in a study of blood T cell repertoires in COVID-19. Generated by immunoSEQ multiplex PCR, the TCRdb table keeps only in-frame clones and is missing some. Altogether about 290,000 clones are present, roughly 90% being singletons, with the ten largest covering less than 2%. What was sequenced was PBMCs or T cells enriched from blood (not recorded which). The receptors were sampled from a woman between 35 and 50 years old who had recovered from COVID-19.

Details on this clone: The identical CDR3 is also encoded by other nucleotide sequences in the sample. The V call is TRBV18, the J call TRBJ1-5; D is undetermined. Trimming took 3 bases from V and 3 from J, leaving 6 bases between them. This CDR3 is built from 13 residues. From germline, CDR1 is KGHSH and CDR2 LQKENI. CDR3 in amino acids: CASSPADNQPQHF. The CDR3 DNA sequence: TGTGCCAGCTCACCGGCGGACAATCAGCCCCAGCATTTT.

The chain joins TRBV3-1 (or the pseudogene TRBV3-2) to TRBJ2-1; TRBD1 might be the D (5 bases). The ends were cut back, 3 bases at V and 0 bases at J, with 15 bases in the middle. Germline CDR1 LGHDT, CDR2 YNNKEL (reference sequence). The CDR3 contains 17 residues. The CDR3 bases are TGTGCCAGCAGCCAGCAGAAGGGGCCAAGCTCCTACAATGAGCAGTTCTTC. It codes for CASSQQKGPSSYNEQFF.

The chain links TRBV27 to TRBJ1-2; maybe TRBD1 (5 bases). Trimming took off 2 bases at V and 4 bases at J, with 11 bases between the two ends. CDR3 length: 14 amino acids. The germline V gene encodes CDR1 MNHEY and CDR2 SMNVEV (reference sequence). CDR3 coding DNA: TGTGCCAGCAGTTTAAGGGCAGGGTCCTATGGCTACACCTTC. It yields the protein CASSLRAGSYGYTF.

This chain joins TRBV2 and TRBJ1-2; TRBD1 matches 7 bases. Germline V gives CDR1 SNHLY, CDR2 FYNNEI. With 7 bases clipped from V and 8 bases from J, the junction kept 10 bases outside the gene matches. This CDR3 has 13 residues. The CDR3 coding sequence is TGTGCCAGCACCCGAGAGGGGGCTCAAGGCTACACCTTC. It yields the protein CASTREGAQGYTF.

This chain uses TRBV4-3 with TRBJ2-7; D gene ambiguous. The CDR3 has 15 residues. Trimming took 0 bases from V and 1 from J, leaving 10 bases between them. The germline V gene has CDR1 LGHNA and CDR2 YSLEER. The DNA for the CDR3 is TGCGCCAGCAGCCAAGATTGGTATAGTTCCTACGAGCAGTACTTC. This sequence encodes CASSQDWYSSYEQYF.

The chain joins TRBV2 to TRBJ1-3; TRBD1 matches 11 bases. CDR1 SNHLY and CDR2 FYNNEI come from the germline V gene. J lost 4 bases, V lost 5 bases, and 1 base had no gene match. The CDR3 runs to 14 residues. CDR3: CASSRDRGGNTIYF. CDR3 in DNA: TGTGCCAGCAGTCGGGACAGGGGGGGAAACACCATATATTTT.

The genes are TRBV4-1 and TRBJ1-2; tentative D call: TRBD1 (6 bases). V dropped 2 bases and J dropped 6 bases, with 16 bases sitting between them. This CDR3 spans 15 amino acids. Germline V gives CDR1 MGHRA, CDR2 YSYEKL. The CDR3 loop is CASSQTRGARDGYTF. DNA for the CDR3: TGCGCCAGCAGCCAAACTCGGGGGGCGAGGGATGGCTACACCTTC.

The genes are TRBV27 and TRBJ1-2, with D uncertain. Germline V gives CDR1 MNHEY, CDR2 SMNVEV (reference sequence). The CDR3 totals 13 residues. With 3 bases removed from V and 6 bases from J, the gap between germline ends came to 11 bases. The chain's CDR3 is CASSFRDRNGYTF. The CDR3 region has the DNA TGTGCCAGCAGTTTTCGGGATCGGAATGGCTACACCTTC.

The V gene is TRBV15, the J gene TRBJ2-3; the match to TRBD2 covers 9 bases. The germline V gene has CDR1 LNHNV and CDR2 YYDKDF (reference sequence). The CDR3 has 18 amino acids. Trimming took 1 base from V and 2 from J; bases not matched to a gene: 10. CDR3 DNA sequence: TGTGCCACCAGCAGAGTATCTGTTCTAGCGGGGAACACAGATACGCAGTATTTT. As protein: CATSRVSVLAGNTDTQYF.

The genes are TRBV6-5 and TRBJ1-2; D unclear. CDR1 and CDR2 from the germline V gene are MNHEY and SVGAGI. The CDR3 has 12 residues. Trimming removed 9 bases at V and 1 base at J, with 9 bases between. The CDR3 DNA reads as TGTGCCAGTCAACAAGATAACTATGGCTACACCTTC. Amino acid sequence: CASQQDNYGYTF.

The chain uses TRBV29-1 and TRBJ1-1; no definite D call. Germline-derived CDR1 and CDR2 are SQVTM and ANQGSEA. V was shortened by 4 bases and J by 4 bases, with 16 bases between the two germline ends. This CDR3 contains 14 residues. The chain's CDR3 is CSVVRGEDRTEAFF. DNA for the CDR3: TGCAGCGTTGTGCGCGGGGAGGACCGCACTGAAGCTTTCTTT. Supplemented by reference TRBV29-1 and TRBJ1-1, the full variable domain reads SAVISQKPSRDICQRGTSLTIQCQVDSQVTMMFWYRQQPGQSLTLIATANQGSEATYESGFVIDKFPISRPNLTFSTLTVSNMSPEDSSIYLCSVVRGEDRTEAFFGQGTRLTVV.

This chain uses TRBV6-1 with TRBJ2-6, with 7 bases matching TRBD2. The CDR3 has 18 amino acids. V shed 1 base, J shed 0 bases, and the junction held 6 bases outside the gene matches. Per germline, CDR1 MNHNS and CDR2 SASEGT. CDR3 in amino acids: CASSEVWGRGSGANVLTF. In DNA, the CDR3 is TGTGCCAGCAGTGAAGTGTGGGGGAGGGGCTCTGGGGCCAACGTCCTGACTTTC.

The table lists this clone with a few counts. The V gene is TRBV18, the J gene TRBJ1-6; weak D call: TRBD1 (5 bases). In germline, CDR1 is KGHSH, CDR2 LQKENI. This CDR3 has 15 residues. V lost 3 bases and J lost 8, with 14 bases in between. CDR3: CASSPGGGFDSPLHF. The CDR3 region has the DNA TGTGCCAGCTCACCGGGTGGGGGGTTTGATTCACCCCTCCACTTT.

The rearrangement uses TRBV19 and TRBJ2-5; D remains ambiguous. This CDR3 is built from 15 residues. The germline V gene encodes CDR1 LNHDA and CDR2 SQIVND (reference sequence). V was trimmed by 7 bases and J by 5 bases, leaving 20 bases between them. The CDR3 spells CASKRRDLNGETQYF. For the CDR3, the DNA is TGTGCCAGTAAGAGGCGCGACCTTAACGGGGAGACCCAGTACTTC.

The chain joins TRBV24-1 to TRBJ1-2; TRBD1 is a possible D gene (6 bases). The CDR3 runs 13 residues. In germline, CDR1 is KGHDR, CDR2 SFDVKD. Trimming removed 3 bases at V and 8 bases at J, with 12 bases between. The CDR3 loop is CATSDKQGWGYTF. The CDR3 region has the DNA TGTGCCACCAGTGATAAACAGGGTTGGGGCTACACCTTC.

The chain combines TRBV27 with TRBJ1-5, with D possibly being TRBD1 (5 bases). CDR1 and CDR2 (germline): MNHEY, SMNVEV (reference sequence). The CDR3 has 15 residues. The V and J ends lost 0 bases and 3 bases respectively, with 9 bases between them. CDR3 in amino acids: CASSLSAGVNQPQHF. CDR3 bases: TGTGCCAGCAGTTTATCGGCGGGGGTCAATCAGCCCCAGCATTTT.

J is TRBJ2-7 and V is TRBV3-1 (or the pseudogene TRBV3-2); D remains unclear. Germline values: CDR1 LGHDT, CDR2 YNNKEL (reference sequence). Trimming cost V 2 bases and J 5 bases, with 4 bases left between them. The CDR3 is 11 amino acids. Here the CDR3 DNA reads TGTGCCAGCAGCCAACTCGACGAGCAGTACTTC. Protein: CASSQLDEQYF.

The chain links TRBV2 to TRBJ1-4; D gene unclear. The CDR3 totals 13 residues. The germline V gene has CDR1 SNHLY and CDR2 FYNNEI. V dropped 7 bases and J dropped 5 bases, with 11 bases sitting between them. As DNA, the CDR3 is TGTGCCAGCACTTCCGGGGTAAATGAAAAACTGTTTTTT. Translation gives CASTSGVNEKLFF.

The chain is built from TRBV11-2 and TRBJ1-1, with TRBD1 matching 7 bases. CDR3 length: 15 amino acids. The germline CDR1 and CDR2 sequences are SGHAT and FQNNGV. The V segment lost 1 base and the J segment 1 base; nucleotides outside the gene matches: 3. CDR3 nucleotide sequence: TGTGCCAGCAGCTTAGCCGCAGGGGGGAACACTGAAGCTTTCTTT. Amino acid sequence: CASSLAAGGNTEAFF.

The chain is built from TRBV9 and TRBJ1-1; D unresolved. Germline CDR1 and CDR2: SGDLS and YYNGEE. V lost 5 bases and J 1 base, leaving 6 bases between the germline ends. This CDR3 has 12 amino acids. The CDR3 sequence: CASSGRNTEAFF. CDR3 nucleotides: TGTGCCAGCAGTGGCAGGAACACTGAAGCTTTCTTT.

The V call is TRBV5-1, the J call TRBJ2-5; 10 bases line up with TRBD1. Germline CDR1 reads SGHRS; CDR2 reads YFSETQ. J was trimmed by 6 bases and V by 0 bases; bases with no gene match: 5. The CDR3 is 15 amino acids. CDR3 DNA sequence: TGCGCCAGCAGCTTGGGGGGACAGGGGAGGAAGACCCAGTACTTC. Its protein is CASSLGGQGRKTQYF.

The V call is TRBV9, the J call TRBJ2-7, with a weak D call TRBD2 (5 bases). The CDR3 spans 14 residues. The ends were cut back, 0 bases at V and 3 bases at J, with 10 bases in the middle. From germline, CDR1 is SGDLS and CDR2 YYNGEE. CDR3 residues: CASSVGGINYEQYF. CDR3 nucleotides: TGTGCCAGCAGCGTAGGAGGGATAAACTACGAGCAGTACTTC.

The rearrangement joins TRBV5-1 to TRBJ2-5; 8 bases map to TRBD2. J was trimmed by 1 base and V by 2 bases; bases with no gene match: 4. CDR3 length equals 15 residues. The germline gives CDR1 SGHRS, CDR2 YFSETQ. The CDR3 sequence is CASSFAGGSQETQYF. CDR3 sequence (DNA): TGCGCCAGCAGCTTTGCGGGAGGATCCCAAGAGACCCAGTACTTC.

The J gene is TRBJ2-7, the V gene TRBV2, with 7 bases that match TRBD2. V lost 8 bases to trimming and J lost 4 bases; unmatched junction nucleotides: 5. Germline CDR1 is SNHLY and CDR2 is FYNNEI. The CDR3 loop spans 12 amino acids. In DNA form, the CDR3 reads TGTGCCAGCGGCGGGGGATGGTACGAGCAGTACTTC. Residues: CASGGGWYEQYF. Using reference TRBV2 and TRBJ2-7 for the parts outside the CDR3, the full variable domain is EPEVTQTPSHQVTQMGQEVILRCVPISNHLYFYWYRQILGQKVEFLVSFYNNEISEKSEIFDDQFSVERPDGSNFTLKIRSTKLEDSAMYFCASGGGWYEQYFGPGTRLTVT.

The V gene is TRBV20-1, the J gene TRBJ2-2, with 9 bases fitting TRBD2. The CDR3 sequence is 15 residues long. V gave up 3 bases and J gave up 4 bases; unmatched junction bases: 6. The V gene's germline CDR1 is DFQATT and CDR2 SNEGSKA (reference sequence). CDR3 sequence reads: CSASLAGAGTGELFF. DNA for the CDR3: TGCAGTGCTAGTTTAGCGGGAGCGGGCACCGGGGAGCTGTTTTTT.

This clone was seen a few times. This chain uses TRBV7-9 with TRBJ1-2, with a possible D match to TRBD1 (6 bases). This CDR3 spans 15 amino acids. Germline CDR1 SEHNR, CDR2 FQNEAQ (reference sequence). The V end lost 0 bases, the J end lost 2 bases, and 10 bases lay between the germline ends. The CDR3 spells CASSLAGGRNYGYTF. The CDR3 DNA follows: TGTGCCAGCAGCTTAGCAGGGGGAAGGAACTATGGCTACACCTTC. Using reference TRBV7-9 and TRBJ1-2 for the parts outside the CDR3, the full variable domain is DTGVSQNPRHKITKRGQNVTFRCDPISEHNRLYWYRQTLGQGPEFLTYFQNEAQLEKSRLLSDRFSAERPKGSFSTLEIQRTEQGDSAMYLCASSLAGGRNYGYTFGSGTRLTVV.

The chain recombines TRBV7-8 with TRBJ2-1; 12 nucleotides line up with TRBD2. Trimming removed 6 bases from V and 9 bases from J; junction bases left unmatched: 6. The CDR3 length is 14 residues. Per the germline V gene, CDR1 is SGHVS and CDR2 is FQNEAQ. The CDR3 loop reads CASRTSGGGGEQFF. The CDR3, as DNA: TGTGCCAGCAGGACTAGCGGGGGAGGGGGTGAGCAGTTCTTC.

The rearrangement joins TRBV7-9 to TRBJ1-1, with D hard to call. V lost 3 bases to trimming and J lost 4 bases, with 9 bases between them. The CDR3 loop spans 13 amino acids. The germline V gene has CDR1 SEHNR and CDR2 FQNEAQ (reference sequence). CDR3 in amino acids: CASSLNPGTEAFF. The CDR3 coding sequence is TGTGCCAGCAGCTTGAATCCAGGCACTGAAGCTTTCTTT.